One and the same sample provided the 7 T cell receptor beta chains below, sequenced in a study of blood T cell repertoires in COVID-19. Clones were read by immunoSEQ multiplex PCR, and TCRdb kept only the in-frame ones, dropping some. The table has some 48,000 clones, just over 90% seen once. Sequences were obtained from peripheral blood. The receptors come from a man aged 60-69 years with COVID-19, enrolled during active disease.

This chain joins TRBV10-3 and TRBJ1-3; D might be TRBD1 (5 bases). Per the germline V gene, CDR1 is ENHRY and CDR2 is SYGVKD. V was clipped by 5 bases and J by 0 bases, with 23 bases between them. This CDR3 has 19 amino acids. CDR3 region: CAISSRPQGLGNSGNTIYF. As DNA, the CDR3 is TGTGCCATCAGTTCCAGACCCCAGGGCCTGGGGAACTCTGGAAACACCATATATTTT.

This clone was seen only a few times. The V gene is TRBV27, the J gene TRBJ2-7; D remains unclear. Germline values: CDR1 MNHEY, CDR2 SMNVEV (reference sequence). The CDR3 loop spans 13 amino acids. Trimming cost V 6 bases and J 3 bases, with 12 bases left between them. The CDR3 coding sequence is TGTGCCAGCAGCTATTATCCCGGCTACGAGCAGTACTTC. Protein sequence: CASSYYPGYEQYF.

Written as DNA, the CDR3 is TGTGCCAGCAGTTCACAGGGTGGAGAAATTCAATATACGCAGTATTTT. Its translation is CASSSQGGEIQYTQYF. The V call is TRBV6-6, the J call TRBJ2-3, with D perhaps TRBD1 (6 bases). In germline, CDR1 is MNHNY, CDR2 SVGAGI (reference sequence). The CDR3 covers 16 residues. Deletions cut 4 bases from V and 7 bases from J, with 21 bases between.

The chain links TRBV4-1 to TRBJ1-1, with D maybe TRBD1 (5 bases). V shed 4 bases and J shed 5 bases, with 17 bases lying between them. Germline CDR1 reads MGHRA; CDR2 reads YSYEKL. The CDR3 runs 15 residues. CDR3 protein: CASSRREGDGTEAFF. CDR3 DNA: TGCGCCAGCAGCCGGCGGGAAGGGGATGGGACTGAAGCTTTCTTT.

The CDR3 bases are TGTGCCAGCAGCCAAAAGGTCGGGACTAGCGGAAGCACAGATACGCAGTATTTT. Translating it yields CASSQKVGTSGSTDTQYF. The V call is TRBV7-9, the J call TRBJ2-3; 11 positions match TRBD2. V lost 5 bases to trimming and J lost 0 bases; unmatched junction nucleotides: 10. CDR3 size: 18 residues. Germline CDR1 SEHNR, CDR2 FQNEAQ (reference sequence).

The chain has TRBV6-5 and TRBJ1-1, with D hard to call. V was pared by 2 bases and J by 8 bases, with 18 bases between. The CDR3 covers 15 residues. Germline V CDR1 and CDR2: MNHEY, SVGAGI. The CDR3 is CASSYEGNPRGEAFF. CDR3 DNA sequence: TGTGCCAGCAGTTACGAGGGAAACCCACGTGGGGAAGCTTTCTTT.

The V and J genes are TRBV6-5 and TRBJ1-2, with a weak D call TRBD1 (6 bases). Trimming shortened V by 6 bases and J by 2 bases, and 10 bases separated the two germline ends. Germline CDR1 is MNHEY and CDR2 is SVGAGI. The length of the CDR3 is 13 residues. The CDR3 DNA reads as TGTGCCAGCAGAGAGACAGGCAACTATGGCTACACCTTC. It encodes CASRETGNYGYTF.